This T cell receptor (beta chain) emerged from a study of blood T cell repertoires in COVID-19. The CDR3 contains 14 residues. CDR1 and CDR2 (germline): WNHNN, SYGVQD (reference sequence). V was clipped by 0 bases and J by 4 bases, with 9 bases between them. Per the original data handling: Amplified reference gene primers provided the basis for estimating nucleated cell counts. The method was immunoSEQ multiplex PCR; TCRdb's version includes in-frame clones alone and lacks a portion of them. V, J and clone size reflect that table, while D and trimming were determined from the DNA. Of around 150,000 clones in the sample, roughly 79% were seen once.

The receptor was isolated from a woman aged 80 or older with acute or convalescent COVID-19. The sequencing sample was made of peripheral blood. The rearrangement links TRBV10-1 to TRBJ1-1; the D gene is possibly TRBD1 (6 bases). The CDR3 region has the DNA TGCGCCAGCAGTGAGTCGGGCAGGGGCACTGAAGCTTTCTTT. Protein: CASSESGRGTEAFF.